This TCR beta chain derives from a study of T cell repertoires in cytomegalovirus infection. Study as a whole: As its CMV epitopes, the study selected recently identified HLA-C-restricted and well-studied HLA-B-restricted targets. Through public TCR beta signatures, both CMV infection and matching HLA type were indicated.

TCRdb passed the reads through MiXCR, listing each CDR3 protein once. The table records under 450,000 distinct CDR3 sequences, about a third of them present only once. In germline, CDR1 is SGHTA, CDR2 FQGNSA. This CDR3 is built from 15 residues. J was trimmed by 0 bases and V by 4 bases; bases with no gene match: 4. Whole-study results and caveats: HLA-C-restricted CMV-specific TCR beta clonotypes were dominant in the ex vivo response. Public TCR beta family frequency separated CMV-and-HLA carriers, including in an independent cohort.

At least ten counts were recorded for this clonotype. Its matching antigen is unknown. Sample: cultured PBMCs, taken from culture after CMV antigen stimulation. The rearrangement links TRBV7-2 to TRBJ2-3; the match to TRBD2 covers 7 bases. This receptor was identified in a human donor in good health (CMV status not recorded). Some clones in this sample may be carry-over from other donors' samples. The CDR3 here is CASSSLGRSTDTQYF. CDR3 sequence (DNA): TGTGCCAGCAGCTCCCTCGGGAGGAGCACAGATACGCAGTATTTT.